This T cell receptor (beta chain) was sequenced in a study of siplizumab effects on memory and regulatory T cells. Some clones are missing from TCRdb's copy, which holds only in-frame ones; the method was immunoSEQ multiplex PCR. The table lists about 40,000 clones, 80% to 90% of them singletons. Germline V gene sequence: CDR1 SEHNR, CDR2 FQNEAQ (reference sequence). This CDR3 region has 15 residues. V was clipped by 2 bases and J by 9 bases; unmatched bases: 7. The gene calls are TRBV7-9 and TRBJ1-6, with TRBD1 identical over 7 bases. The sequenced material came from naive CD4+ T cells sorted from blood. This TCR was sampled from a human donor in good health. CDR3 protein: CASSLRDSFTSPLHF. The CDR3 DNA follows: TGTGCCAGCAGCTTACGGGACAGTTTTACTTCACCCCTCCACTTT. Full variable domain (outside the CDR3, taken from reference TRBV7-9 and TRBJ1-6): DTGVSQNPRHKITKRGQNVTFRCDPISEHNRLYWYRQTLGQGPEFLTYFQNEAQLEKSRLLSDRFSAERPKGSFSTLEIQRTEQGDSAMYLCASSLRDSFTSPLHFGNGTRLTVT.